The present entry profiles one T cell receptor (beta chain) with its context. A read error may be the cause here, since a much bigger clone is one base away. CDR3 length: 14 amino acids. V was pared by 5 bases and J by 5 bases, with 4 bases of the junction left unmatched. The sample is drawn from a study of read filtering for tumor transcriptome and immune sequencing. From approximately 430 ng of RNA, a library with molecular barcoded alpha/delta and beta/gamma adaptors was made. From the reads, TCRdb called clonotypes with MiXCR, one entry per CDR3 protein. Of about 90,000 distinct CDR3 sequences detected, roughly 12% appear once; the ten largest clones hold under 15%.

The rearrangement uses TRBV12-3 or TRBV12-4 and TRBJ2-2; 8 nucleotides align to TRBD2. The receptor comes from a donor aged 40 or over with multiple myeloma. The source material was a population of CD138-negative cells sorted from bone marrow. CDR3 in amino acids: CASSPRLATGELFF. Here the CDR3 DNA reads TGTGCCAGCAGTCCCCGACTAGCGACCGGGGAGCTGTTTTTT.